This TCR beta chain was found in a study of blood T cell repertoires in COVID-19. Looking at the study overall: The samples span acute and convalescent COVID-19 from the United States, Italy and Spain.

In the source study's methods: Amplifying reference gene primers gave estimates of nucleated cell counts. Produced via immunoSEQ multiplex PCR; TCRdb's table is partial and in-frame only. From that table come the V and J calls and clone size; the DNA was used to work out D and trimming. The sample has about 230,000 clones; about 79% are singletons. With V trimmed by 0 bases and J by 0 bases, 11 bases remained unmatched. The CDR3 consists of 19 residues. Germline values: CDR1 LNHDA, CDR2 SQIVND (reference sequence). The clonotype was recovered from a man aged 35 to 55 who had recovered from COVID-19. The chain has TRBV19 and TRBJ1-1, with 9 bases fitting TRBD1. The sequencing input was peripheral blood. DNA of the CDR3: TGTGCCAGTAGTATAGATCTATTTCCGGGACAGGGTATGAACACTGAAGCTTTCTTT. Its translation: CASSIDLFPGQGMNTEAFF.